This T cell receptor beta chain derives from a study of blood T cell repertoires in COVID-19. Study-wide context: Samples taken during acute and convalescent COVID-19 were collected in the United States, Italy and Spain. From T cells, B-cell-depleted T cells, or PBMCs came the material, which was cDNA or gDNA.

Authors' methods: Amplification with reference gene primers provided the estimates of nucleated cell counts. Sequencing was performed with immunoSEQ multiplex PCR; in TCRdb, only in-frame clones are kept and a portion is missing. V and J calls and clone size follow that table, whereas D and trimming were derived from the DNA. The table includes approximately 160,000 clones, about 83% detected once. This CDR3 has 13 amino acids. Germline V gene sequence: CDR1 MNHEY, CDR2 SVGAGI. V gave up 0 bases and J gave up 3 bases, with 6 bases separating them. This receptor was taken from a man between 65 and 85 years old who had recovered from COVID-19. Sequencing was done on a sample of peripheral blood. The rearrangement uses TRBV6-5 and TRBJ2-7; D is ambiguous. As DNA, the CDR3 is TGTGCCAGCAGTTACTCGAACAACTACGAGCAGTACTTC. Protein: CASSYSNNYEQYF.